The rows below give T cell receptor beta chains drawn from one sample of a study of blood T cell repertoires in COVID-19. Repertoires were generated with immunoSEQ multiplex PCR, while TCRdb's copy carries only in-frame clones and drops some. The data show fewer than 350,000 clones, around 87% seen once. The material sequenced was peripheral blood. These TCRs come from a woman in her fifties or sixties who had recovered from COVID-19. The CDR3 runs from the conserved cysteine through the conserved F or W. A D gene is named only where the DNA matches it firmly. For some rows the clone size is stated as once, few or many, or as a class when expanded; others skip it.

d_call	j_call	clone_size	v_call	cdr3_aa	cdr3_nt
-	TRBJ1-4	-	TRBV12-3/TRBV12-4	CASSNRFEKLFF	TGTGCCAGCAGTAACAGATTTGAAAAACTGTTTTTT
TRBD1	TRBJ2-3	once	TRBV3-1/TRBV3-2	CASSQYTESQGTQYF	TGTGCCAGCAGCCAGTATACGGAGTCACAGGGGACGCAGTATTTT
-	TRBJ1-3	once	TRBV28	CASSTSPWSSGNTIYF	TGTGCCAGCAGCACCTCCCCCTGGAGCTCTGGAAACACCATATATTTT
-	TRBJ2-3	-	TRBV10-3	CAISETGRTDTQYF	TGTGCCATCAGTGAGACAGGGAGAACAGATACGCAGTATTTT
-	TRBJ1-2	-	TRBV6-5	CASSYGGNGYTF	TGTGCCAGCAGTTACGGGGGGAATGGCTACACCTTC
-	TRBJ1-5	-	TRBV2	CASSELRRETGARQPQHF	TGTGCCAGCAGTGAGTTAAGACGAGAGACAGGAGCACGACAGCCCCAGCATTTT
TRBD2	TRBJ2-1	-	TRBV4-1	CASSRVAGAGNEQFF	TGCGCCAGCAGCCGAGTAGCGGGAGCGGGTAATGAGCAGTTCTTC
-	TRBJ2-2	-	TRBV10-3	CAISDRGDMNTGELFF	TGTGCCATCAGTGACAGGGGGGACATGAACACCGGGGAGCTGTTTTTT
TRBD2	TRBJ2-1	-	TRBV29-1	CSVEVAGYNEQFF	TGCAGCGTTGAGGTAGCGGGGTACAATGAGCAGTTCTTC
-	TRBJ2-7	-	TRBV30	CAWSVDSYEQYF	TGTGCCTGGAGTGTGGACAGCTACGAGCAGTACTTC
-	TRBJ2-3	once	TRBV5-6	CASSFPGITDTQYF	TGTGCCAGCAGCTTCCCAGGGATCACAGATACGCAGTATTTT
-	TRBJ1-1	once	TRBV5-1	CASSLSGQMNTEAFF	TGCGCCAGCAGCTTGAGCGGACAGATGAACACTGAAGCTTTCTTT
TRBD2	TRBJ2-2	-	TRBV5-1	CASSFLAGMNTGELFF	TGCGCCAGCAGCTTCTTAGCGGGGATGAACACCGGGGAGCTGTTTTTT
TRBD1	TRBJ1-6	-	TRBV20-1	CSASRTGGFNSPLHF	TGCAGTGCTAGTCGGACAGGGGGTTTTAATTCACCCCTCCACTTT
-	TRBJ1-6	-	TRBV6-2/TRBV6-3	CASSYFRTVYNSPLHF	TGTGCCAGCAGTTATTTCCGGACAGTCTATAATTCACCCCTCCACTTT
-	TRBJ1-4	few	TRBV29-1	CSVAGVGGEKLFF	TGCAGCGTTGCGGGAGTTGGCGGTGAAAAACTGTTTTTT
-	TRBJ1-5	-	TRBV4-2	CASSQDPQGGNQPQHF	TGTGCCAGCAGCCAAGATCCGCAGGGCGGCAATCAGCCCCAGCATTTT
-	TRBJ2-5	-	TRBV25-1	CASSVPGGVETQYF	TGTGCCAGCAGTGTACCCGGGGGAGTGGAGACCCAGTACTTC
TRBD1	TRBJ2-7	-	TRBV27	CASSFLPGQGDEQYF	TGTGCCAGCAGTTTCCTTCCGGGACAGGGGGACGAGCAGTACTTC
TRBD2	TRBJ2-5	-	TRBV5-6	CASSYSGRWETQYF	TGTGCCAGCAGCTATAGCGGGAGGTGGGAGACCCAGTACTTC
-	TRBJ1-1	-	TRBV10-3	CAISESGASLLF	TGTGCCATCAGTGAGTCGGGGGCGAGCCTCTTATTT
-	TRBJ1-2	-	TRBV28	CASLAGQGIGYGYTF	TGTGCCAGCTTAGCGGGGCAGGGCATAGGTTATGGCTACACCTTC
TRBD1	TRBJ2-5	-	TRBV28	CASSRFTGTAGETQYF	TGTGCCAGCAGCCGATTTACTGGGACAGCCGGAGAGACCCAGTACTTC